This T cell receptor beta chain comes out of a study of identical twins. This CDR3 has 13 residues. From germline, CDR1 is MNHEY and CDR2 SVGEGT. Trimming pared 5 bases from V and 9 bases from J, leaving 17 bases between. This clonotype was counted a few times. A single record per CDR3 protein comes from TCRdb applying MiXCR to the 5' RACE reads. There are hundreds of thousands of distinct CDR3 sequences in the sample; less than 10% occur only once, and 4% to 6% lies in the top ten. The J gene is TRBJ2-7, the V gene TRBV6-2 or TRBV6-3; D uncertain. The sequenced sample was memory (CD45RO+) T cells sorted from blood. The receptor's source is a woman under 30 in good health. CDR3 coding DNA: TGTGCCAGCAGTCCCCTTTATGGAAACGGGCAGTACTTC. As protein: CASSPLYGNGQYF.